Presented here are 20 T cell receptor beta chains from one specimen sequenced in a study of blood T cell repertoires in COVID-19. TCRdb's copy holds only in-frame clones and misses some; the assay was immunoSEQ multiplex PCR. This table has hundreds of thousands of clones, roughly four fifths appearing once. The sequenced sample consisted of peripheral blood. The receptors stem from a woman in her 50s with acute or convalescent COVID-19.

The chain is built from TRBV7-9 and TRBJ1-4; D unresolved. Germline CDR1 and CDR2: SEHNR and FQNEAQ (reference sequence). The CDR3 runs to 14 residues. Trimming cost V 5 bases and J 7 bases, with 14 bases left between them. This CDR3 is CASSRALEVEKLFF. CDR3 DNA: TGTGCCAGCAGCCGGGCCCTGGAGGTTGAAAAACTGTTTTTT. The full variable domain, its missing parts supplied by reference TRBV7-9 and TRBJ1-4, is DTGVSQNPRHKITKRGQNVTFRCDPISEHNRLYWYRQTLGQGPEFLTYFQNEAQLEKSRLLSDRFSAERPKGSFSTLEIQRTEQGDSAMYLCASSRALEVEKLFFGSGTQLSVL.

The chain couples TRBV6-1 to TRBJ1-2; D remains unclear. V shed 1 base and J shed 8 bases, with 11 bases lying between them. The CDR3 length is 13 residues. Germline assignment: CDR1 MNHNS and CDR2 SASEGT. The CDR3 sequence: CASSEERLRGYTF. The CDR3, as DNA: TGTGCCAGCAGTGAAGAACGTCTACGGGGCTACACCTTC.

This clone was detected a few times. The chain couples TRBV3-1 (or the pseudogene TRBV3-2) to TRBJ2-3, with TRBD1 as a possible D gene (5 bases). The CDR3 loop spans 15 amino acids. Germline-derived CDR1 and CDR2 are LGHDT and YNNKEL (reference sequence). V was pared by 1 base and J by 4 bases, with 12 bases between. CDR3 in amino acids: CASSQAGKSADTQYF. The CDR3 nucleotides read TGTGCCAGCAGCCAAGCAGGGAAGTCAGCAGATACGCAGTATTTT.

The chain combines TRBV19 with TRBJ2-1, with 10 nucleotides matching TRBD2. The junction had 7 bases not matched to a gene; V was cut back by 4 bases and J by 4 bases. This CDR3 has 16 residues. Germline CDR1 is LNHDA and CDR2 is SQIVND (reference sequence). The DNA of the CDR3 is TGTGCCAGTAGTAACCCGGGACTAGCGAATTACAATGAGCAGTTCTTC. Amino acid sequence: CASSNPGLANYNEQFF.

About this clone itself: This sample also contains other DNA sequences that code for the same CDR3. This rearrangement joins TRBV20-1 to TRBJ2-7; D might be TRBD1 (5 bases). Germline V lookup: CDR1 DFQATT, CDR2 SNEGSKA (reference sequence). This CDR3 contains 11 residues. V was cut by 3 bases and J by 2 bases, with 5 bases left in between. This CDR3 is CSARGPYEQYF. CDR3 coding DNA: TGCAGTGCTAGGGGGCCCTACGAGCAGTACTTC.

This clone was observed a few times. This chain joins TRBV19 and TRBJ1-4; D not resolved. Germline-derived CDR1 and CDR2 are LNHDA and SQIVND (reference sequence). This CDR3 comprises 17 residues. V was shortened by 3 bases and J by 0 bases, with 14 bases between the two germline ends. Here the CDR3 reads CASSIPGDPATNEKLFF. The CDR3 bases are TGTGCCAGTAGTATTCCGGGAGATCCCGCAACTAATGAAAAACTGTTTTTT.

V is TRBV18 and J is TRBJ1-1, with TRBD1 matching over 11 bases. The CDR3 sequence is 15 residues long. Germline-derived CDR1 and CDR2 are KGHSH and LQKENI. Unmatched junction bases numbered 5, after V lost 6 bases and J lost 2 bases. DNA of the CDR3: TGTGCCAGCTCCGGACAGGGGGCTTTAAACACTGAAGCTTTCTTT. Its translation is CASSGQGALNTEAFF.

Here the CDR3 DNA reads TGTGCCAGCAGTAGGTTAGACTCAATGAACACTGAAGCTTTCTTT. It codes for CASSRLDSMNTEAFF. This sequence joins TRBV28 and TRBJ1-1; D is undetermined. Germline CDR1 MDHEN, CDR2 SYDVKM. The germline V and J ends were trimmed by 5 bases and 0 bases, with 13 bases remaining between them. The CDR3 is 15 residues long.

This sequence joins TRBV3-1 (or the pseudogene TRBV3-2) and TRBJ2-2; D remains unclear. This CDR3 region has 13 residues. V was cut by 3 bases and J by 7 bases, with 9 bases left in between. Germline CDR1 LGHDT, CDR2 YNNKEL (reference sequence). The CDR3 spells CASSQRLIGELFF. In DNA, the CDR3 is TGTGCCAGCAGCCAGAGACTGATCGGGGAGCTGTTTTTT.

J is TRBJ2-7 and V is TRBV7-9, with D possibly being TRBD2 (5 bases). Germline assignment: CDR1 SEHNR and CDR2 FQNEAQ (reference sequence). V dropped 1 base and J dropped 3 bases, with 10 bases sitting between them. The CDR3 extends over 14 amino acids. CDR3 bases: TGTGCCAGCAGCTTAGATCCGGGGAGCTACGAGCAGTACTTC. Translating it yields CASSLDPGSYEQYF.

The V call is TRBV5-1, the J call TRBJ2-2, with D perhaps matching TRBD1 (6 bases). CDR1 is SGHRS and CDR2 is YFSETQ in the germline V gene. V was shortened by 0 bases and J by 3 bases, with 12 bases between the two germline ends. The CDR3 covers 16 residues. Here the CDR3 DNA reads TGCGCCAGCAGCTTGGAGCCACAGGGATACACCGGGGAGCTGTTTTTT. Amino acid sequence: CASSLEPQGYTGELFF.

At least ten counts were recorded for this clone. The chain joins TRBV19 to TRBJ1-2; 7 bases are shared with TRBD1. Losses at the gene ends were 6 bases for V and 4 bases for J; bases not matched to a gene: 11. The CDR3 is made up of 15 amino acids. CDR1 LNHDA and CDR2 SQIVND come from the germline V gene (reference sequence). This CDR3 reads CASRSGQQRSYGYTF. The CDR3 nucleotides are TGTGCCAGTAGGTCGGGACAGCAACGTTCCTATGGCTACACCTTC.

This chain uses TRBV18 with TRBJ2-3; D might be TRBD1 (5 bases). The CDR3 consists of 13 residues. V shed 4 bases and J shed 2 bases, with 7 bases lying between them. Germline-derived CDR1 and CDR2 are KGHSH and LQKENI. The CDR3 is CASSQGFTDTQYF. CDR3 bases: TGTGCCAGCTCACAGGGGTTCACAGATACGCAGTATTTT.

This clone appeared once. The genes are TRBV15 and TRBJ2-5; maybe TRBD2 (6 bases). Germline CDR1 reads LNHNV; CDR2 reads YYDKDF (reference sequence). The V end was cut by 0 bases, the J end by 1 base, with 9 bases between. CDR3 size: 15 residues. The CDR3 spells CATSRDLGGQETQYF. The CDR3, as DNA: TGTGCCACCAGCAGAGACCTGGGGGGCCAAGAGACCCAGTACTTC.

The CDR3 DNA reads TGTGCCACCAGCAGAGATCTCGGGAGTGGGGGGGAGCTGTTTTTT. It is translated as CATSRDLGSGGELFF. The chain links TRBV15 to TRBJ2-2; possible D gene TRBD2, 6 bases. Trimming cost V 0 bases and J 8 bases, with 13 bases left between them. Germline CDR1 reads LNHNV; CDR2 reads YYDKDF (reference sequence). The CDR3 is 15 amino acids. The variable domain in full, completed from reference TRBV15 and TRBJ2-2, reads DAMVIQNPRYQVTQFGKPVTLSCSQTLNHNVMYWYQQKSSQAPKLLFHYYDKDFNNEADTPDNFQSRRPNTSFCFLDIRSPGLGDTAMYLCATSRDLGSGGELFFGEGSRLTVL.

The chain uses TRBV6-5 and TRBJ1-1, with unresolved D. The CDR3 loop spans 14 amino acids. Germline lookup yields CDR1 MNHEY and CDR2 SVGAGI. Trimming removed 6 bases at V and 4 bases at J, with 15 bases between. CDR3 DNA sequence: TGTGCCAGCAGGGCAGTAACGCCAAGCACTGAAGCTTTCTTT. It translates to CASRAVTPSTEAFF.

The J gene is TRBJ2-3, the V gene TRBV7-2, with TRBD2 matching 12 bases. This CDR3 region has 16 residues. Per the germline V gene, CDR1 is SGHTA and CDR2 is FQGNSA. V lost 4 bases, J lost 5 bases, and 7 bases stayed unmatched. This CDR3 is CASSSGLAGGQDTQYF. CDR3 nucleotides: TGTGCCAGCAGCTCGGGGCTAGCGGGGGGGCAAGATACGCAGTATTTT. Full variable domain (rest looked up from reference TRBV7-2 and TRBJ2-3): GAGVSQSPSNKVTEKGKDVELRCDPISGHTALYWYRQSLGQGLEFLIYFQGNSAPDKSGLPSDRFSAERTGGSVSTLTIQRTQQEDSAVYLCASSSGLAGGQDTQYFGPGTRLTVL.

Here the CDR3 reads CASSFLRQDDYTGELFF. The CDR3 DNA reads as TGTGCCAGCAGTTTCCTCCGACAGGACGACTACACCGGGGAGCTGTTTTTT. The chain joins TRBV27 to TRBJ2-2; D perhaps matches TRBD1 (6 bases). CDR1 is MNHEY, CDR2 SMNVEV, per germline (reference sequence). The CDR3 runs 17 residues. The V gene lost 3 bases and the J gene lost 3 bases, with 17 bases spanning the gap.

This sequence joins TRBV6-5 and TRBJ1-2; D not certain. CDR1 is MNHEY and CDR2 is SVGAGI in the germline V gene. The CDR3 runs 14 residues. Trimming removed 8 bases from V and 2 bases from J, with 15 bases in between. CDR3 nucleotide sequence: TGTGCCAGCCGAGGGCGGGTGGCGAACTATGGCTACACCTTC. As protein: CASRGRVANYGYTF.

The genes are TRBV3-1 (or the pseudogene TRBV3-2) and TRBJ2-7; TRBD2 aligns across 9 bases. Germline V gene sequence: CDR1 LGHDT, CDR2 YNNKEL (reference sequence). Trimming took 0 bases from V and 6 from J; bases not matched to a gene: 6. The CDR3 is 15 residues long. The CDR3 DNA reads as TGTGCCAGCAGCCAAGATCTAGCGGGGCCCGGCGAGCAGTACTTC. Translated: CASSQDLAGPGEQYF.